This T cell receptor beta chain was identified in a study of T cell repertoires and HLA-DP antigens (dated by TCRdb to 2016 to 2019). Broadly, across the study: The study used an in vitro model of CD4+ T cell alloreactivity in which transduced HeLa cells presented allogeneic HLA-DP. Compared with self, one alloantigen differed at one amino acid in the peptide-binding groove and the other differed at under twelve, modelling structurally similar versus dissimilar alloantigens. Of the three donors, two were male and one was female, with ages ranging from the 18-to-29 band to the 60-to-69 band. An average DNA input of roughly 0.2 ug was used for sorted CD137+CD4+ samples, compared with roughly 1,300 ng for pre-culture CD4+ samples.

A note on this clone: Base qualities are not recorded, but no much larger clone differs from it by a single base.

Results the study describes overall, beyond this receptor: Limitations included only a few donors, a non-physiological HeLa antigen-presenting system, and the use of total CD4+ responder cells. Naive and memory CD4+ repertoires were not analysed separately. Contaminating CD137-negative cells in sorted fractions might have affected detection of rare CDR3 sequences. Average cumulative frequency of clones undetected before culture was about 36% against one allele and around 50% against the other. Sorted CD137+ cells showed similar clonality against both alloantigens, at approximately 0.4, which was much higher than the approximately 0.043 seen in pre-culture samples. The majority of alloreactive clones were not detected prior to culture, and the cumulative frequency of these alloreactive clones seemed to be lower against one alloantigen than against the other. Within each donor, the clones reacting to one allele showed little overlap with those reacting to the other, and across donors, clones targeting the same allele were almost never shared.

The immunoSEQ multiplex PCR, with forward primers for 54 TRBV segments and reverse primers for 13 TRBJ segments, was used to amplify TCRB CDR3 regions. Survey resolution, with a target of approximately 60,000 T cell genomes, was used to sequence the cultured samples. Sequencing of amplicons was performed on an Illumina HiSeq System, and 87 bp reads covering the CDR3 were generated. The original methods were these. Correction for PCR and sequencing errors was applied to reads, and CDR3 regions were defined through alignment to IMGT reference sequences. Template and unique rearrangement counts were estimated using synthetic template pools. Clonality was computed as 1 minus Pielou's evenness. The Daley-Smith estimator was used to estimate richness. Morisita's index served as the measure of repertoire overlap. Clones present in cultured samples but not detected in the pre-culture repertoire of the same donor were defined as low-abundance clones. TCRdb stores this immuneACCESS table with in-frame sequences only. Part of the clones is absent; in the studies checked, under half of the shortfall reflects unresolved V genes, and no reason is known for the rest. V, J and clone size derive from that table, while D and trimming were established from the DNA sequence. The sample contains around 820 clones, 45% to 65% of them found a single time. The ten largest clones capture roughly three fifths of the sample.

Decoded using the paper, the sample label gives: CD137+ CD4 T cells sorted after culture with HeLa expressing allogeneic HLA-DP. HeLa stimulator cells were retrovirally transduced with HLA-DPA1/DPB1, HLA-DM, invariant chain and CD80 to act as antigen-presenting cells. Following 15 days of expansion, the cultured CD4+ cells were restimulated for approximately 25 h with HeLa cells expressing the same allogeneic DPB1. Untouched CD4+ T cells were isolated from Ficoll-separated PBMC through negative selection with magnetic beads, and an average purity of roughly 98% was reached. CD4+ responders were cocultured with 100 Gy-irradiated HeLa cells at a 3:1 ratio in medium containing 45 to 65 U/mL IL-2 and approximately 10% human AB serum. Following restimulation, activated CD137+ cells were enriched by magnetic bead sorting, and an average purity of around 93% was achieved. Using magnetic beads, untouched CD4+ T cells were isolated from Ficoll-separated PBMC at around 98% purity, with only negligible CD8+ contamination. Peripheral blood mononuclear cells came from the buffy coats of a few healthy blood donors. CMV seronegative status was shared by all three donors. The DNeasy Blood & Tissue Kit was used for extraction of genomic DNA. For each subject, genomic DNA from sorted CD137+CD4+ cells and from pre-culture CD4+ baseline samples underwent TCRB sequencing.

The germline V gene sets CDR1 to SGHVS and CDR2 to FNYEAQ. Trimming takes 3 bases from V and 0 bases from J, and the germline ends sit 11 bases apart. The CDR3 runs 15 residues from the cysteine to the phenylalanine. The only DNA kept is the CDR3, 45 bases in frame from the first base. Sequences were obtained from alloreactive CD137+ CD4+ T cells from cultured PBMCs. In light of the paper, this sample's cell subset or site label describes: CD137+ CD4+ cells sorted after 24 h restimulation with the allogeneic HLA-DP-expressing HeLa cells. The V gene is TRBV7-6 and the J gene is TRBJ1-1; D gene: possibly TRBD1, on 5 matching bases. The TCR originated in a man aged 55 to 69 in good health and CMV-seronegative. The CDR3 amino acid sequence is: CASSFGGGLNTEAFF. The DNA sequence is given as TGTGCCAGCAGCTTCGGGGGGGGGTTGAACACTGAAGCTTTCTTT.